This T cell receptor (beta chain) is drawn from a study of shared clonotypes between healthy human individuals. Across several immunoSEQ plates, the genomic DNA of each subset was split evenly. Clones were read by immunoSEQ multiplex PCR, and TCRdb kept only the in-frame ones, dropping some. The sample gives roughly 1 million clones, around three quarters of which show up once; approximately 0.52% is in the top ten. Notes on the study in general: Clonotypes shared by all four sorted-subset donors had higher generation probabilities than non-shared clonotypes. With a few donors compared, around 5.4% of naive CD4 clonotypes were shared. Clonotype sharing levels among donors were expected to vary with sequencing depth.

This clone was counted only a few times. The antigen is unknown. Other nucleotide sequences in the sample specify the same CDR3. With 4 bases removed from V and 7 bases from J, the gap between germline ends came to 8 bases. The CDR3 extends over 12 amino acids. Germline values: CDR1 SGHDN, CDR2 FVKESK. The chain combines TRBV14 with TRBJ1-3; D ambiguous. This receptor was obtained from a man aged 18 to 30 in good health. Some clones in this sample may be carry-over from other donors' samples. Material for sequencing was memory CD4+ T cells from PBMCs. Subset noted: CD45RA-negative fraction. CDR3 sequence (DNA): TGTGCCAGCAGCCTCAATCGGAACACCATATATTTT. It yields the protein CASSLNRNTIYF.